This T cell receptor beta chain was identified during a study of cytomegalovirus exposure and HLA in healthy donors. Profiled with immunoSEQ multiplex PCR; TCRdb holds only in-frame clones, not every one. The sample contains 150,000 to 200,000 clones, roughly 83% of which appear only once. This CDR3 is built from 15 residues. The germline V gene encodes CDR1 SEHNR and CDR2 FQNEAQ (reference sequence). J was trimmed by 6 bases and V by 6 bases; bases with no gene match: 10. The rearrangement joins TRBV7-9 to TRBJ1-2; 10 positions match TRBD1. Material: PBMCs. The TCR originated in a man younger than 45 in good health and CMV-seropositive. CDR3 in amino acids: CASSPGTGEYHGYTF. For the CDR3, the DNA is TGTGCCAGCAGTCCCGGGACAGGGGAATATCATGGCTACACCTTC.